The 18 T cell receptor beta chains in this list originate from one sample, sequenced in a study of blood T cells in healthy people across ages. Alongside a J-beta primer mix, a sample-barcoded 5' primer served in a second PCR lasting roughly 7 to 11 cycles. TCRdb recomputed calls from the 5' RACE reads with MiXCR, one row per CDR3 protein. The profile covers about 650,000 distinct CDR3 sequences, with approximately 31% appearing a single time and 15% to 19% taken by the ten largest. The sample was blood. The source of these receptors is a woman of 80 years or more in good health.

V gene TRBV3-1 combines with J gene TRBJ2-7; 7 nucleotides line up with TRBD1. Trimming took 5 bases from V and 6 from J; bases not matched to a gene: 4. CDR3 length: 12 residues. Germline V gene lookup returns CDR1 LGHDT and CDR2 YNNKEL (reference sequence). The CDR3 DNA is TGTGCCAGCAGCATAAGGACAGGCGAGCAGTACTTC. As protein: CASSIRTGEQYF.

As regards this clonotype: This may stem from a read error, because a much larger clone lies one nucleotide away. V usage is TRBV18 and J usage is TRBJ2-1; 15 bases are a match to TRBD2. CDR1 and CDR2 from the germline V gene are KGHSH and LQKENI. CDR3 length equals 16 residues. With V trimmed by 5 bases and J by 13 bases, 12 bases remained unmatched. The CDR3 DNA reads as TGTGCCAGCTCATTCCGGACTAGCGGGGGGGAAGAGACCCAGTTCTTC. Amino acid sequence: CASSFRTSGGEETQFF. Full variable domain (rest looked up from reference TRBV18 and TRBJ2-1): NAGVMQNPRHLVRRRGQEARLRCSPMKGHSHVYWYRQLPEEGLKFMVYLQKENIIDESGMPKERFSAEFPKEGPSILRIQQVVRGDSAAYFCASSFRTSGGEETQFFGPGTRLTVL.

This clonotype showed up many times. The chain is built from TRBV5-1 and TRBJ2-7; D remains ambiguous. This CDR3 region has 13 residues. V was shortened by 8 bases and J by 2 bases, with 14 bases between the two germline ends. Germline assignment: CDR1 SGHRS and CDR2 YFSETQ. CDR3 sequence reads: CASRRTEPYEQYF. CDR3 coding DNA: TGCGCCAGTCGTAGGACCGAACCCTACGAGCAGTACTTC.

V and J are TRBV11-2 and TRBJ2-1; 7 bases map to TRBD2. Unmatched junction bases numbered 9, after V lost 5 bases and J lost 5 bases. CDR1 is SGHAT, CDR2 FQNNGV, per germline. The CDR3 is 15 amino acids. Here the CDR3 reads CASSLRVGGNNEQFF. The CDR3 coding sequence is TGTGCCAGCAGCCTGAGGGTGGGGGGGAACAATGAGCAGTTCTTC.

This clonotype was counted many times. CDR3 DNA: TGCAGTGCAAGACAGGGGATCCAGCCCCAGCATTTT. This encodes CSARQGIQPQHF. The chain carries TRBV20-1 and TRBJ1-5; 8 bases agree with TRBD1. In germline, CDR1 is DFQATT, CDR2 SNEGSKA (reference sequence). The CDR3 extends over 12 amino acids. J lost 7 bases, V lost 6 bases, and 5 bases had no gene match.

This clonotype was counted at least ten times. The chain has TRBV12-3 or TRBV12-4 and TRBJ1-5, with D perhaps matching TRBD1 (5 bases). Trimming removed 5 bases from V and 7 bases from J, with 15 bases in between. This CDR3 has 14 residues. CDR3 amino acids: CASSPSPQGQPQHF. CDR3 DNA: TGTGCCAGCAGTCCCTCCCCCCAGGGCCAGCCCCAGCATTTT.

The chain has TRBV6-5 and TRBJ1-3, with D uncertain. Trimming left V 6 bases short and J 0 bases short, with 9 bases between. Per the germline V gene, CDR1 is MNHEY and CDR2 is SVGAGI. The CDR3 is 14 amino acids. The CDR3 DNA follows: TGTGCCAGCAGGGACGGTTTCTCTGGAAACACCATATATTTT. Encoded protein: CASRDGFSGNTIYF.

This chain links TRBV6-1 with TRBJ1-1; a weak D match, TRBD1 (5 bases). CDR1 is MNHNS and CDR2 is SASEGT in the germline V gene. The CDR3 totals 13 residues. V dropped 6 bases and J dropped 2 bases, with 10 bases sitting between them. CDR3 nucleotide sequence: TGTGCCAGCAGGGATGGACATAACACTGAAGCTTTCTTT. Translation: CASRDGHNTEAFF.

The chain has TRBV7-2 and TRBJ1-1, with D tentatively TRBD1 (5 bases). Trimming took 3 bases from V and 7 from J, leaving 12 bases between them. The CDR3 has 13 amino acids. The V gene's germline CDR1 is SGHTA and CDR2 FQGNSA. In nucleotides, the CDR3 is TGTGCCAGCAGCTTCAACAGACAGTTTGAAGCTTTCTTT. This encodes CASSFNRQFEAFF.

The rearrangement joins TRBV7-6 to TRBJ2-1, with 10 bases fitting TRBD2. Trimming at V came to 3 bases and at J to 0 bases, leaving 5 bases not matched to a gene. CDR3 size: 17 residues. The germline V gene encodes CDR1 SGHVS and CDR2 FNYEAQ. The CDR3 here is CASSFPLAGSSYNEQFF. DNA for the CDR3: TGTGCCAGCAGCTTTCCACTAGCGGGAAGCTCCTACAATGAGCAGTTCTTC.

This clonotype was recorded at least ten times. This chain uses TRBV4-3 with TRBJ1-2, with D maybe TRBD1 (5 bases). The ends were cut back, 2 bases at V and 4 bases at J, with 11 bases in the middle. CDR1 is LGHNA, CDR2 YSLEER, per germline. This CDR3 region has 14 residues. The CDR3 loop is CASSQLVGVYGYTF. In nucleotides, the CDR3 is TGCGCCAGCAGCCAACTCGTAGGGGTCTATGGCTACACCTTC.

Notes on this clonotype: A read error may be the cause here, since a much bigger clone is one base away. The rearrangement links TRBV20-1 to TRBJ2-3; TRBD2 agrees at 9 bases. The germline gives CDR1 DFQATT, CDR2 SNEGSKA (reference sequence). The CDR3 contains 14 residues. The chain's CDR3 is CSASGGGAADTRYF. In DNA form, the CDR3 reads TGCAGTGCTAGCGGCGGGGGGGCCGCAGATACGCGGTATTTT.

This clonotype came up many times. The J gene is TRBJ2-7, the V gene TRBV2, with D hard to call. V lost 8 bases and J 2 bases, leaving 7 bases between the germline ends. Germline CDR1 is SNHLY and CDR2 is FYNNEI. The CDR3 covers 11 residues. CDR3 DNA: TGTGCCAGCGAGCTCGCCTACGAGCAGTACTTC. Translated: CASELAYEQYF.

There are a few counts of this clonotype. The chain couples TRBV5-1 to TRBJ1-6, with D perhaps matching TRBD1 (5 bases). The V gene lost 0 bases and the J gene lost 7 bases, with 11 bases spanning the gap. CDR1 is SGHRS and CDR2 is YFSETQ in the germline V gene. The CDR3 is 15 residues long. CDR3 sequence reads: CASSLDRQQNSPLHF. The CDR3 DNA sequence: TGCGCCAGCAGCTTGGACAGGCAACAAAATTCACCCCTCCACTTT. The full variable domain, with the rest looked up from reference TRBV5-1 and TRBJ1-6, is KAGVTQTPRYLIKTRGQQVTLSCSPISGHRSVSWYQQTPGQGLQFLFEYFSETQRNKGNFPGRFSGRQFSNSRSEMNVSTLELGDSALYLCASSLDRQQNSPLHFGNGTRLTVT.

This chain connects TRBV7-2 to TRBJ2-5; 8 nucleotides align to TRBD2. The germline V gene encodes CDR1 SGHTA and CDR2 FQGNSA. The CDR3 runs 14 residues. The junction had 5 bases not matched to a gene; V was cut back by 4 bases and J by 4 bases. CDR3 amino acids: CASSSPAGGETQYF. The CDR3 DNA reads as TGTGCCAGCAGCTCTCCCGCGGGGGGAGAGACCCAGTACTTC.

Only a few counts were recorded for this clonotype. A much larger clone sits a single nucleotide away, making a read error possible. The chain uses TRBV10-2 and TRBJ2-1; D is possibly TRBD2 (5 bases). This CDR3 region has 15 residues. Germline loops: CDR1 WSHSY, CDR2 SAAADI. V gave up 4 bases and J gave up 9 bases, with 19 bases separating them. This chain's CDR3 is CASSGSSRAGGEQFF. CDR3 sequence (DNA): TGCGCCAGCAGTGGGTCTTCGAGGGCTGGAGGTGAGCAGTTCTTC.

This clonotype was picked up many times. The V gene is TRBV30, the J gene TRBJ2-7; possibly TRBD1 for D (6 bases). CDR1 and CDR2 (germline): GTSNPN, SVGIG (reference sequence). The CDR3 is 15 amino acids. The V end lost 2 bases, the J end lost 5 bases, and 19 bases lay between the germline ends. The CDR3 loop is CAWSFGTLQAHEQYF. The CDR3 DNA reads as TGTGCCTGGAGTTTCGGGACATTACAGGCCCACGAGCAGTACTTC.

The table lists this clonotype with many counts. CDR3 nucleotide sequence: TGTGCCAGCAGCTTTGGCGGGGACAACACAGATACGCAGTATTTT. This sequence encodes CASSFGGDNTDTQYF. J is TRBJ2-3 and V is TRBV7-9; D is perhaps TRBD1 or TRBD2 (6 bases each). Trimming stripped 3 bases from V and 2 bases from J, with 12 bases between. The CDR3 extends over 15 amino acids. In germline, CDR1 is SEHNR, CDR2 FQNEAQ (reference sequence). Together with reference TRBV7-9 and TRBJ2-3, the CDR3 gives the full variable domain: DTGVSQNPRHKITKRGQNVTFRCDPISEHNRLYWYRQTLGQGPEFLTYFQNEAQLEKSRLLSDRFSAERPKGSFSTLEIQRTEQGDSAMYLCASSFGGDNTDTQYFGPGTRLTVL.